These T cell receptor beta chains were read from a single sample in a study of regulatory T cells in long-lasting Graves disease. In TCRdb, the multiplex PCR reads were re-called with MiXCR into one record per CDR3 protein. Of over 450,000 distinct CDR3 sequences in the sample, roughly 21% are singletons; the top ten hold roughly 7%. The sample was peripheral blood mononuclear cells (PBMCs), taken when the disease was refractory, from a patient treated with antithyroid drugs. These receptors were obtained from a female donor with Graves disease. Both conserved end residues are part of each CDR3. A D gene is named only where the DNA matches it firmly. For some rows the clone size is stated as once, few or many, or as a class when expanded; others skip it.

j_gene	v_gene	d_gene	abundance	CDR3aa	CDR3nt
TRBJ1-5	TRBV7-2	-	few	CASSSVEGLNQPQHF	TGTGCCAGCAGCTCAGTTGAGGGGCTCAATCAGCCCCAGCATTTT
TRBJ2-7	TRBV19	-	-	CASSRRQSYEQYF	TGTGCCAGTAGTAGACGACAGAGCTACGAGCAGTACTTC
TRBJ2-5	TRBV9	-	many	CASSLNSEGYAQYF	TGTGCCAGCAGCCTAAACTCCGAGGGGTATGCCCAGTACTTC
TRBJ2-1	TRBV10-2	-	-	CASSEAVREQFF	TGCGCCAGCAGTGAGGCAGTGAGGGAGCAGTTCTTC
TRBJ2-1	TRBV14	-	-	CASSLAAVSYNEQFF	TGTGCCAGCAGCCTGGCCGCGGTGTCCTACAATGAGCAGTTCTTC
TRBJ2-7	TRBV6-5	-	-	CASSYSMGETYEQYF	TGTGCCAGCAGTTACTCTATGGGGGAGACCTACGAGCAGTACTTC
TRBJ1-1	TRBV7-8	TRBD1	few	CASSLVAGGMNTEAFF	TGTGCCAGCAGCTTAGTGGCAGGGGGTATGAACACTGAAGCTTTCTTT
TRBJ2-5	TRBV7-2	-	-	CASGRRMRRTAEYTRYF	TGTGCCAGCGGTCGGAGGATGAGGCGGACGGCGGAGTATACGCGGTATTTT
TRBJ2-5	TRBV7-9	-	few	CASSLTSETQYF	TGTGCCAGCAGCCTCACTAGTGAGACCCAGTACTTC
TRBJ1-2	TRBV9	-	-	CASSVDAGSDGYTF	TGTGCCAGCAGCGTAGATGCTGGGAGCGATGGCTACACCTTC
TRBJ2-7	TRBV28	-	many	CASSFPSGRLSYEQYF	TGTGCCAGCAGTTTCCCCTCTGGGCGGCTATCCTACGAGCAGTACTTC
TRBJ1-3	TRBV30	-	-	CAWTLSSGNTIYF	TGTGCCTGGACGTTGAGCTCTGGAAACACCATATATTTT
TRBJ2-7	TRBV28	-	many	CASSLTHPSSSYEQYF	TGTGCCAGCAGTTTAACCCACCCAAGCAGCTCCTACGAGCAGTACTTC
TRBJ1-5	TRBV28	TRBD1	many	CAIGTGNQPQHF	TGTGCCATCGGGACAGGGAATCAGCCCCAGCATTTT
TRBJ2-5	TRBV7-2	TRBD2	-	CASRETSGRGKTQYF	TGTGCCAGCAGGGAAACTAGCGGGAGGGGAAAGACCCAGTACTTC
TRBJ1-5	TRBV27	-	few	CASIIKNQPQHF	TGTGCCAGCATAATCAAAAATCAGCCCCAGCATTTT